These T cell receptor beta chains were read from a single sample in a study of blood T cell repertoires in COVID-19. Clones were sequenced by immunoSEQ multiplex PCR, and TCRdb holds only the in-frame ones, with some missing. The sample lists approximately 120,000 clones; almost 70% were seen once. Sequencing input: peripheral blood. The receptors come from a woman between 65 and 79 years old with acute or convalescent COVID-19. CDR3s include the opening cysteine and the closing phenylalanine or tryptophan. A D gene is named only where the DNA matches it firmly. Some rows have no size entry. The others give once, few or many, or a class for an expanded clone.

size,D,V,J,CDR3,DNA
.,TRBD1,TRBV5-1,TRBJ2-7,CASSSPGGSFEQYF,TGCGCCAGCAGCTCCCCAGGGGGCTCCTTCGAGCAGTACTTC
few,.,TRBV12-5,TRBJ2-2,CASAQGFGELFF,TGTGCTAGTGCCCAGGGTTTCGGGGAGCTGTTTTTT
.,.,TRBV19,TRBJ2-3,CASSSGAVTDTQYF,TGTGCCAGTAGTAGCGGGGCGGTCACAGATACGCAGTATTTT
.,TRBD2,TRBV4-2,TRBJ2-7,CASSQDLGTSGVEQYF,TGTGCCAGCAGCCAAGATCTTGGGACTAGCGGGGTCGAGCAGTACTTC
once,TRBD2,TRBV27,TRBJ2-1,CATARTSGSFSYNEQFF,TGTGCCACCGCTAGGACTAGCGGGAGTTTCTCCTACAATGAGCAGTTCTTC
many,TRBD2,TRBV9,TRBJ2-1,CASSADLAGGLRNEQFF,TGTGCCAGCAGCGCCGATCTAGCGGGGGGGCTCAGGAATGAGCAGTTCTTC
.,TRBD2,TRBV7-3,TRBJ2-5,CASSPGAGEETQYF,TGTGCCAGCAGCCCCGGGGCGGGAGAAGAGACCCAGTACTTC
.,.,TRBV18,TRBJ2-1,CASSAGQRSSYNEQFF,TGTGCCAGCTCGGCAGGCCAGCGGAGCTCCTACAATGAGCAGTTCTTC
.,.,TRBV30,TRBJ1-1,CAWSVRGEAFF,TGTGCCTGGAGTGTAAGAGGGGAAGCTTTCTTT
.,.,TRBV18,TRBJ2-2,CASSPSTRGGELFF,TGTGCCAGCTCACCATCAACAAGAGGCGGGGAGCTGTTTTTT
few,TRBD1,TRBV3-1/TRBV3-2,TRBJ1-2,CASSPGTAYGYTF,TGTGCCAGCAGCCCCGGGACAGCCTATGGCTACACCTTC
.,.,TRBV4-1,TRBJ1-1,CASSPRGPPYGTEAFF,TGCGCCAGCAGCCCCCGAGGGCCTCCCTATGGCACTGAAGCTTTCTTT
.,TRBD1,TRBV4-3,TRBJ1-1,CASSQDLRTGAWGTEAFF,TGCGCCAGCAGCCAAGATTTACGGACAGGGGCATGGGGCACTGAAGCTTTCTTT
.,TRBD1,TRBV7-9,TRBJ1-2,CASSPSMDRIGVSGYTF,TGTGCCAGCAGCCCTAGTATGGACAGGATAGGAGTCTCTGGCTACACCTTC
.,.,TRBV6-5,TRBJ1-2,CASKGGIFGSYTF,TGTGCCAGCAAGGGAGGGATCTTCGGGAGCTACACCTTC
few,.,TRBV30,TRBJ1-4,CAWTSPEGTNEKLFF,TGTGCCTGGACCTCGCCGGAGGGGACTAATGAAAAACTGTTTTTT
.,.,TRBV29-1,TRBJ2-3,CSAAEDTQYF,TGCAGCGCAGCTGAGGATACGCAGTATTTT
few,.,TRBV7-9,TRBJ1-2,CASSGLPVDSRGYTF,TGTGCCAGCAGCGGCCTGCCGGTGGACAGTCGGGGCTACACCTTC
.,.,TRBV12-5,TRBJ2-5,CASGLVPGDETQYF,TGTGCTAGTGGTTTGGTACCAGGGGACGAGACCCAGTACTTC
.,TRBD1,TRBV5-1,TRBJ1-4,CASSLGIADREEKLFF,TGCGCCAGCAGCTTGGGGATCGCCGACAGGGAGGAAAAACTGTTTTTT
.,.,TRBV2,TRBJ1-6,CASSEGTQAAYSPLHF,TGTGCCAGCAGTGAGGGGACACAGGCAGCCTATTCACCCCTCCACTTT
once,TRBD1,TRBV5-6,TRBJ2-7,CASSLGTGYEQYF,TGTGCCAGCAGCTTGGGGACAGGGTACGAGCAGTACTTC
.,.,TRBV5-4,TRBJ2-7,CASSLASEQYF,TGTGCCAGCAGCTTGGCCTCCGAGCAGTACTTC
.,.,TRBV5-4,TRBJ2-7,CASSPGSLSYEQYF,TGTGCCAGCAGCCCGGGAAGTCTTTCGTACGAGCAGTACTTC
.,.,TRBV28,TRBJ1-1,CASSLRGEAFF,TGTGCCAGCAGTTTAAGGGGTGAAGCTTTCTTT
.,.,TRBV7-3,TRBJ1-2,CASSLNGRSSGYTF,TGTGCCAGCAGCTTAAATGGCCGATCAAGTGGCTACACCTTC
.,TRBD1,TRBV7-2,TRBJ2-5,CASSLDRGRETQYF,TGTGCCAGCAGCTTAGACAGGGGGCGAGAGACCCAGTACTTC
.,.,TRBV5-6,TRBJ2-5,CASSLVDGEETQYF,TGTGCCAGCAGCTTGGTCGACGGAGAAGAGACCCAGTACTTC
.,TRBD1,TRBV6-2/TRBV6-3,TRBJ2-1,CASSPNGLRTGEQFF,TGTGCCAGCAGCCCCAACGGCCTACGGACAGGTGAGCAGTTCTTC
.,.,TRBV4-2,TRBJ1-4,CASSPGEKLFF,TGTGCCAGCAGCCCGGGGGAAAAACTGTTTTTT
.,TRBD1,TRBV5-1,TRBJ2-7,CASSLRGQGFYEQYF,TGCGCCAGCAGCTTGCGGGGACAGGGATTCTACGAGCAGTACTTC
.,TRBD1,TRBV10-3,TRBJ2-7,CAISPTGQAYEQYF,TGTGCCATCAGTCCGACAGGGCAGGCCTACGAGCAGTACTTC
.,.,TRBV3-1/TRBV3-2,TRBJ2-7,CASSQTGTSYEQYF,TGTGCCAGCAGCCAAACAGGGACCTCCTACGAGCAGTACTTC
.,.,TRBV18,TRBJ1-3,CASSSAGARAGNTIYF,TGTGCCAGCTCATCTGCAGGGGCGCGTGCTGGAAACACCATATATTTT
once,TRBD2,TRBV7-8,TRBJ2-1,CASSFGLAGYNEQFF,TGTGCCAGCAGCTTCGGACTAGCGGGATATAATGAGCAGTTCTTC
.,.,TRBV2,TRBJ1-5,CASRRVPDQPQHF,TGTGCCAGCAGACGAGTCCCGGATCAGCCCCAGCATTTT
few,.,TRBV24-1,TRBJ2-3,CATSEPGADTQYF,TGTGCCACCAGTGAGCCAGGGGCAGATACGCAGTATTTT
few,TRBD1,TRBV7-2,TRBJ2-5,CASSRDRRETQYF,TGTGCCAGCAGTAGGGACAGGAGAGAGACCCAGTACTTC
.,.,TRBV6-5,TRBJ1-1,CASSYGAGQGNTEAFF,TGTGCCAGCAGTTACGGGGCAGGGCAGGGGAACACTGAAGCTTTCTTT
once,.,TRBV15,TRBJ1-1,CATSRAVGGNTEAFF,TGTGCCACCAGCAGAGCGGTAGGCGGAAACACTGAAGCTTTCTTT
.,TRBD1,TRBV27,TRBJ1-4,CASSSSGTDEKLFF,TGTGCCAGCAGTTCCTCCGGGACAGATGAAAAACTGTTTTTT
.,TRBD1,TRBV7-2,TRBJ2-7,CASSYRQGEQYF,TGTGCCAGCAGCTACCGACAGGGGGAGCAGTACTTC
many,TRBD2,TRBV4-2,TRBJ2-2,CASSQDGSGRSTGELFF,TGTGCCAGCAGCCAAGATGGAAGCGGGAGGTCGACCGGGGAGCTGTTTTTT
.,TRBD2,TRBV19,TRBJ2-1,CASSTSGRAVEQFF,TGTGCCAGTAGCACTAGCGGGAGGGCCGTTGAGCAGTTCTTC
.,.,TRBV5-1,TRBJ2-3,CASRTRGSGTSTDTQYF,TGCGCCAGCAGAACCCGGGGTAGCGGAACGAGCACAGATACGCAGTATTTT
.,TRBD2,TRBV5-1,TRBJ2-3,CASSGLGTDTQYF,TGCGCCAGCAGCGGACTAGGCACAGATACGCAGTATTTT
.,.,TRBV7-3,TRBJ2-1,CASRASGAMNEQFF,TGTGCCAGCAGGGCCTCAGGGGCAATGAATGAGCAGTTCTTC
.,.,TRBV7-6,TRBJ1-2,CASSLVPGQDYGYTF,TGTGCCAGCAGCCTCGTCCCGGGACAAGATTATGGCTACACCTTC
.,TRBD2,TRBV4-1,TRBJ2-5,CASSQAASGGYQETQYF,TGCGCCAGCAGCCAAGCGGCTAGCGGGGGGTACCAAGAGACCCAGTACTTC